A selection of T cell receptor beta chains follows, all from one sample in a study of cytomegalovirus exposure and HLA in healthy donors. Sequencing used immunoSEQ multiplex PCR; TCRdb keeps in-frame clones, though not all of them. The sample carries about 110,000 clones, approximately 66% recorded once. Input material: PBMCs. Receptor source: a man aged 35 to 55 in good health and CMV-seropositive. Both conserved end residues are part of each CDR3. The order of the fields is V gene, clone size, D gene, J gene, CDR3 protein, CDR3 DNA. A D gene is named only where the DNA matches it firmly. For some rows the clone size is stated as once, few or many, or as a class when expanded; others skip it.

>TRBV28|once|TRBD2|TRBJ2-7
CASSSPGGGLYEQYF
TGTGCCAGCAGTTCCCCGGGGGGGGGCTTGTACGAGCAGTACTTC
>TRBV28|NA|TRBD1|TRBJ1-2
CASSLRDRGSYGYTF
TGTGCCAGCAGTTTAAGAGACAGGGGAAGCTATGGCTACACCTTC
>TRBV18|NA|TRBD1|TRBJ2-6
CASSPLDRARGANVLTF
TGTGCCAGCTCACCTTTGGACAGGGCGAGAGGGGCCAACGTCCTGACTTTC
>TRBV7-3|NA|NA|TRBJ1-3
CASSLVNQGSGNTIYF
TGTGCCAGCAGCTTAGTAAACCAGGGCTCTGGAAACACCATATATTTT
>TRBV29-1|once|NA|TRBJ2-4
CSVRRRGETKNIQYF
TGCAGCGTTCGTCGCAGGGGAGAGACCAAAAACATTCAGTACTTC
>TRBV5-4|NA|TRBD2|TRBJ2-3
CASSLGLAASTDTQYF
TGTGCCAGCAGCTTGGGACTAGCGGCTAGCACAGATACGCAGTATTTT
>TRBV28|once|NA|TRBJ2-7
CASSSGPGGYEQYF
TGTGCCAGCAGTTCCGGACCCGGGGGATACGAGCAGTACTTC
>TRBV28|NA|NA|TRBJ1-1
CASSLWGQNTEAFF
TGTGCCAGCAGTTTATGGGGACAGAACACTGAAGCTTTCTTT
>TRBV7-2|NA|NA|TRBJ2-4
CASSLGGTGRNIQYF
TGTGCCAGCAGCTTGGGGGGGACAGGAAGAAACATTCAGTACTTC
>TRBV5-8|NA|NA|TRBJ1-4
CASTYLGGGEKLFF
TGTGCCAGCACCTACTTGGGGGGAGGAGAAAAACTGTTTTTT
>TRBV7-9|NA|TRBD2|TRBJ2-1
CASSLVGLAGFSYNEQFF
TGTGCCAGCAGCTTAGTGGGACTAGCGGGGTTCTCCTACAATGAGCAGTTCTTC
>TRBV5-6|NA|TRBD2|TRBJ2-2
CASSWGLAGGTGELFF
TGTGCCAGCAGCTGGGGACTAGCGGGAGGGACCGGGGAGCTGTTTTTT
>TRBV11-2|NA|NA|TRBJ2-7
CASSPVMGLEQYF
TGTGCCAGCAGCCCGGTTATGGGGCTCGAGCAGTACTTC
>TRBV30|once|TRBD1|TRBJ1-1
CAWSVGTGETEAFF
TGTGCCTGGAGTGTAGGGACAGGGGAGACTGAAGCTTTCTTT
>TRBV5-1|NA|TRBD2|TRBJ2-5
CASSPGLAGVLQETQYF
TGCGCCAGCAGCCCTGGACTAGCGGGCGTTCTGCAAGAGACCCAGTACTTC